The present T cell receptor (beta chain) was sequenced within a study of T-cell memory formation after mild COVID-19. This clonotype came up many times. TCRdb reanalysed the 5' RACE reads using MiXCR and keeps one entry per CDR3 protein. The sample lists under 300,000 distinct CDR3 sequences; around 15% were seen once. There are 15 residues in the CDR3. V lost 5 bases and J lost 0; bases outside the gene matches: 4. The germline gives CDR1 MDHEN, CDR2 SYDVKM. The J gene is TRBJ2-1, the V gene TRBV28; TRBD2 aligns across 7 bases. The specimen was PBMCs or a T cell subset sorted from them (not recorded which). The clonotype originates from a man in his late teens or twenties who had mild COVID-19 (a few samples of this study predate the infection). Cell type and time point are not known. CDR3 sequence: CASSRGGGSYNEQFF. In nucleotides, the CDR3 is TGTGCCAGCAGTCGGGGCGGGGGCTCCTACAATGAGCAGTTCTTC.